This TCR beta chain was observed in a study of CD8 T cells in ankylosing spondylitis (TCRdb year 2017). At the level of the whole study: The study profiled T cell receptor beta repertoires in healthy donors and ankylosing spondylitis patients to find disease-linked TCR variants. The full study cohort comprised 25 ankylosing spondylitis patients and 85 to 120 healthy donors. Peripheral blood was sampled, and synovial fluid was additionally collected from ankylosing spondylitis patients. Points the paper makes about the study in general: Some of the motif variants had been reported before in the synovial fluid and blood of reactive arthritis patients, a finding that suggests common disease-initiation mechanisms. Blood from ankylosing spondylitis patients appeared to be characterized by a TCR beta motif composed of under 10 highly homologous amino acid variants. The disease-linked clones were reported to be significantly enriched in matched synovial fluid samples from ankylosing spondylitis patients. A CD8+ phenotype was shown by the disease-linked clones, which were found at relatively low frequencies in peripheral blood.

Sequencing relied on an Illumina HiSeq 2500. TCR beta libraries were prepared by quantitative 5'-RACE with molecular barcodes. Under the source paper's analysis protocol: A new computational method, built on a probabilistic model of VDJ rearrangement, was used to identify disease-linked TCR variants. The public reads were run again by TCRdb, first through fastp at Q25 and then through MiXCR, and only productive beta chains were kept. Identical CDR3 protein sequences are pooled into one entry, listed with their most common genes and DNA. TCRdb, not the original authors, processed these V and J calls. The sample data list roughly 130,000 distinct CDR3 sequences, and roughly an eighth of these were observed just once. The top ten clonotypes cover 2.5% to 3% of the sample. This clonotype was counted a few times. Its antigen specificity is not known. One base away there is no much larger clone; base qualities are not given.

Trimming at the junction amounts to 4 bases on V and 1 base on J, and the germline ends lie 9 bases apart. Measured from the cysteine to the phenylalanine, the CDR3 is 14 residues long. The kept DNA is CDR3 alone, 42 bases in frame from the first base. CDR1 SGHRS and CDR2 YFSETQ are derived from the germline V gene. The rearranged chain carries TRBV5-1 and TRBJ1-5; no confident D gene assignment can be made. The receptor was isolated from a female donor with ankylosing spondylitis or in good health (not recorded which). Sequencing used blood, either unsorted or a sorted T cell fraction (not recorded which). The bases are TGCGCCAGCAGCCCTACGGCCAGCAATCAGCCCCAGCATTTT. Its protein is CASSPTASNQPQHF.